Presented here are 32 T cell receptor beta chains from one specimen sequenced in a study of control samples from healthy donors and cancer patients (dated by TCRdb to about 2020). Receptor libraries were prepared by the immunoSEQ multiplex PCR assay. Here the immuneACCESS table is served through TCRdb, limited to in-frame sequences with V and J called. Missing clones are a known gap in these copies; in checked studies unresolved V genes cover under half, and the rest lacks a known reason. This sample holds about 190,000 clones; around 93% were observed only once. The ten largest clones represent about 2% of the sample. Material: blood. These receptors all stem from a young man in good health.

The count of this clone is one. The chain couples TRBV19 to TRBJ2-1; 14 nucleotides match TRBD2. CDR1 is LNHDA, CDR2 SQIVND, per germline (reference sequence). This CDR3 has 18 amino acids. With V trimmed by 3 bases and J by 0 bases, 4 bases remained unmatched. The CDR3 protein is CASSIGGLAGASYNEQFF. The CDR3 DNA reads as TGTGCCAGTAGTATCGGGGGACTAGCGGGGGCCTCCTACAATGAGCAGTTCTTC. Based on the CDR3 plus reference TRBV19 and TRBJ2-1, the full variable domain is DGGITQSPKYLFRKEGQNVTLSCEQNLNHDAMYWYRQDPGQGLRLIYYSQIVNDFQKGDIAEGYSVSREKKESFPLTVTSAQKNPTAFYLCASSIGGLAGASYNEQFFGPGTRLTVL.

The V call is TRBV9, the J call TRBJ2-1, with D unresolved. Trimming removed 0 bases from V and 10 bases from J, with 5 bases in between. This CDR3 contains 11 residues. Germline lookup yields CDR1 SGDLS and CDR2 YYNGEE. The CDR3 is CASSVDTEQFF. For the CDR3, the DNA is TGTGCCAGCAGCGTAGATACAGAGCAGTTCTTC.

The CDR3 loop is CASSQGGAMDTQYF. As DNA, the CDR3 is TGTGCCAGCAGCCAAGGGGGGGCTATGGATACGCAGTATTTT. The rearrangement joins TRBV3-1 (or the pseudogene TRBV3-2) to TRBJ2-3; D tentatively reads TRBD1 or TRBD2 (6 bases each). With 1 base removed from V and 6 bases from J, the gap between germline ends came to 11 bases. This CDR3 spans 14 amino acids. Germline V gene data show CDR1 as LGHDT and CDR2 as YNNKEL (reference sequence).

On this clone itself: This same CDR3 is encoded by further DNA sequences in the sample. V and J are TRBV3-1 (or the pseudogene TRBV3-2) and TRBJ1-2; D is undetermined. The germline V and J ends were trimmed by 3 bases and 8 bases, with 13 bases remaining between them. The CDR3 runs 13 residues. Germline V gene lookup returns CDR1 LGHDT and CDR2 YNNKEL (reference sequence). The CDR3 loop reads CASSHGESRGYTF. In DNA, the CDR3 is TGTGCCAGCAGCCATGGAGAGTCGAGAGGCTACACCTTC.

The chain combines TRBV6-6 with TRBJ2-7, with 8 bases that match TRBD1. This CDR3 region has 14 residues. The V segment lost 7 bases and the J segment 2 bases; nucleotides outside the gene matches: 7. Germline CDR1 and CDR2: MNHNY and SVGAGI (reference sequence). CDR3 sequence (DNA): TGTGCCAGCAACCCCGGGACAGGAACCTACGAGCAGTACTTC. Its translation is CASNPGTGTYEQYF.

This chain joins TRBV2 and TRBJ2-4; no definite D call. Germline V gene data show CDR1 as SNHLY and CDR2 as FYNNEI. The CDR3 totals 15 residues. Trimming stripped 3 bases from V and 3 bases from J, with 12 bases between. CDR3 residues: CASSDVGDNKNIQYF. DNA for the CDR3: TGTGCCAGCAGTGATGTCGGAGATAACAAAAACATTCAGTACTTC.

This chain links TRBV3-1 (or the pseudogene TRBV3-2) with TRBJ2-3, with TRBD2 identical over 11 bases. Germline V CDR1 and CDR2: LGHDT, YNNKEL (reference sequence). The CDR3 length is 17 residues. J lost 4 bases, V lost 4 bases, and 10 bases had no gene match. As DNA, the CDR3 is TGTGCCAGCAGCCGGTTAGAAGTACTAGCGGGGGCAGATACGCAGTATTTT. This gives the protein CASSRLEVLAGADTQYF.

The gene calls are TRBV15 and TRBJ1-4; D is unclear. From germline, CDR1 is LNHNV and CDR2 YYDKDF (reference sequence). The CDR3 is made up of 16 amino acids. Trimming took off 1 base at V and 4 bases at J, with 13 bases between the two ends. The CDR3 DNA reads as TGTGCCACCAGCAGAGCCGTAGAGGCGAATAATGAAAAACTGTTTTTT. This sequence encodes CATSRAVEANNEKLFF.

CDR3 amino acids: CASSERDRGYATNEKLFF. The CDR3 DNA follows: TGTGCCAGCAGTGAAAGAGACAGGGGGTATGCAACTAATGAAAAACTGTTTTTT. The rearrangement links TRBV25-1 to TRBJ1-4, with 9 bases matching TRBD1. The CDR3 loop spans 18 amino acids. V trimming: 2 bases; J trimming: 0 bases; junction bases outside the gene matches: 7. Germline CDR1 reads MGHDK; CDR2 reads SYGVNS.

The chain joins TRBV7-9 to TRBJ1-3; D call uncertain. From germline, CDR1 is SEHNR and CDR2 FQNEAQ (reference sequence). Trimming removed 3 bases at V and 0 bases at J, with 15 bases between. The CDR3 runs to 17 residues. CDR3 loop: CASSFSRAASSGNTIYF. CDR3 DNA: TGTGCCAGCAGCTTTTCTCGGGCAGCCTCCTCTGGAAACACCATATATTTT. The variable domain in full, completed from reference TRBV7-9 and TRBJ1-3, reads DTGVSQNPRHKITKRGQNVTFRCDPISEHNRLYWYRQTLGQGPEFLTYFQNEAQLEKSRLLSDRFSAERPKGSFSTLEIQRTEQGDSAMYLCASSFSRAASSGNTIYFGEGSWLTVV.

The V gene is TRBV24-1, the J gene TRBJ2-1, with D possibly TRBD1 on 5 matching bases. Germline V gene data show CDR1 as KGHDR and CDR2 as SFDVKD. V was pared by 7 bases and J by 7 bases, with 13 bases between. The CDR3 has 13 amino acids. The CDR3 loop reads CATRDTFSNEQFF. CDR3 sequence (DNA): TGTGCCACCAGGGACACTTTTTCGAATGAGCAGTTCTTC.

DNA for the CDR3: TGTGCCAGCATAAAGGGGACAGTTGCCTCCTCTGGGGCCAACGTCCTGACTTTC. Its translation: CASIKGTVASSGANVLTF. The chain recombines TRBV2 with TRBJ2-6; 7 bases are shared with TRBD1. The ends lost 7 bases at V and 0 bases at J; junction bases unmatched: 12. In germline, CDR1 is SNHLY, CDR2 FYNNEI. The length of the CDR3 is 18 residues.

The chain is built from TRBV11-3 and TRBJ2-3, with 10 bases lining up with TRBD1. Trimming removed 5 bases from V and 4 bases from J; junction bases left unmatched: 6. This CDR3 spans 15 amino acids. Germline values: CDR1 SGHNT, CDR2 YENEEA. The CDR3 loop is CASSAGTGEADTQYF. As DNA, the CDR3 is TGTGCCAGCAGCGCAGGGACAGGGGAAGCAGATACGCAGTATTTT.

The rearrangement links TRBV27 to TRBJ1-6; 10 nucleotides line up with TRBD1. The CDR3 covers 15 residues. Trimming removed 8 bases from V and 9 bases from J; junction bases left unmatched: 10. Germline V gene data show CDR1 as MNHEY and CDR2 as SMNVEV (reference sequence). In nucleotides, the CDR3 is TGTGCCAGCCAAGACGACAGGGGGCTAGGTTCACCCCTCCACTTT. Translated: CASQDDRGLGSPLHF.

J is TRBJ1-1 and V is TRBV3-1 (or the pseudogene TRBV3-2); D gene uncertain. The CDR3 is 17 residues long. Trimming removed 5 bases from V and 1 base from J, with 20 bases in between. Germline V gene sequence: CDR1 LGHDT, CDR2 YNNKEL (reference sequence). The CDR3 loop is CASSSHGKGNTNTEAFF. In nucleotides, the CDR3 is TGTGCCAGCAGCTCTCATGGGAAAGGGAATACGAACACTGAAGCTTTCTTT.

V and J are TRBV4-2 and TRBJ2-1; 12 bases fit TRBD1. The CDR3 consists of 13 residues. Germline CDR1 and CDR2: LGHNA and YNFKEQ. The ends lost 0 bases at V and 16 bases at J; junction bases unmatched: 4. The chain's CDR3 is CASSQDWDRGRFF. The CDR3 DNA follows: TGTGCCAGCAGCCAAGACTGGGACAGGGGGCGATTCTTC.

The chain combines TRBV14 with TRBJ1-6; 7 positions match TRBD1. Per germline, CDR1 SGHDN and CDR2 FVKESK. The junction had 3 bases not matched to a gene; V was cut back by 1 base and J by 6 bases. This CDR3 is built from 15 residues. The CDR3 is CASSQVTGVNSPLHF. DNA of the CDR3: TGTGCCAGCAGCCAAGTCACAGGGGTTAATTCACCCCTCCACTTT.

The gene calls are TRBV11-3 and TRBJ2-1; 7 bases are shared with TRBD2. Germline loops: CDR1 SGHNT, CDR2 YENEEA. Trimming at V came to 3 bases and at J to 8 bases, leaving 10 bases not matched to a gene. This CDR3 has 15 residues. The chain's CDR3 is CASSLTRGGGDEQFF. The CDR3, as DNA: TGTGCCAGCAGCTTGACTAGGGGCGGGGGTGATGAGCAGTTCTTC.

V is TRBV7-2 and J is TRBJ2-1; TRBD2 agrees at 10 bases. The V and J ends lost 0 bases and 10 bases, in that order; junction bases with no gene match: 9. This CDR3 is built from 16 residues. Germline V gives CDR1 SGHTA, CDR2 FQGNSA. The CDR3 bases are TGTGCCAGCAGCTTAGCTCCTAGCGGGGGTCAAGGCGAGCAGTTCTTC. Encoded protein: CASSLAPSGGQGEQFF.

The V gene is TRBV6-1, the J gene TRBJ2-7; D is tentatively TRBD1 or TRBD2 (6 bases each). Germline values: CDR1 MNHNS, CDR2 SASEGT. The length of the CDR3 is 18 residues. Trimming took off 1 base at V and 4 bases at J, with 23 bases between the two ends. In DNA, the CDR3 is TGTGCCAGCAGTGAAGAGGGAACAGGGACTCTCGGGTTGTACGAGCAGTACTTC. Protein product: CASSEEGTGTLGLYEQYF.

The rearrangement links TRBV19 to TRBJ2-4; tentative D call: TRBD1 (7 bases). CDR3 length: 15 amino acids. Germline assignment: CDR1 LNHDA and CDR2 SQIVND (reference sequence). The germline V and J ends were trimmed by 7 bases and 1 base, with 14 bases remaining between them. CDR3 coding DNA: TGTGCCAGTAAACCCAGGGGGAGGGCCAAAAACATTCAGTACTTC. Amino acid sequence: CASKPRGRAKNIQYF.

The CDR3 nucleotides read TGTGCCAGCAGCGTAGATGGCAGGGGGCCCAATGAGCAGTTCTTC. Encoded protein: CASSVDGRGPNEQFF. The chain is built from TRBV9 and TRBJ2-1; 8 nucleotides match TRBD1. This CDR3 comprises 15 residues. Germline loops: CDR1 SGDLS, CDR2 YYNGEE. V was pared by 0 bases and J by 6 bases, with 5 bases of the junction left unmatched.

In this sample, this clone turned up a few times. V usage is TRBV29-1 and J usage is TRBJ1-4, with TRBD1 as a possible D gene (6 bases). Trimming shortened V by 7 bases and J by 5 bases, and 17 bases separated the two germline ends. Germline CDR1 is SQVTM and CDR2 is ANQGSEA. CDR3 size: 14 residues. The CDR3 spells CSARQVPENEKLFF. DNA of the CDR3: TGCAGCGCCCGACAGGTCCCTGAGAATGAAAAACTGTTTTTT.

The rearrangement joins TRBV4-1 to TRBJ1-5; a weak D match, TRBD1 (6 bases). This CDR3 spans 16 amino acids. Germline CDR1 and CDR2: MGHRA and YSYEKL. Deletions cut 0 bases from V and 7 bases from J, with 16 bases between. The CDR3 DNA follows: TGCGCCAGCAGCCAAGAACTTGGGGGCGTGGGACAGCCCCAGCATTTT. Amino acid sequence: CASSQELGGVGQPQHF.

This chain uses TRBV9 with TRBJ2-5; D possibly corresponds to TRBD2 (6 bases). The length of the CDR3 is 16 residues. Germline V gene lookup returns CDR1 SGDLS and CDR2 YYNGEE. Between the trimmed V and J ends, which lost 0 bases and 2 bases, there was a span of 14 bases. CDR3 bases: TGTGCCAGCAGCGTAGGAATTAGGGACTTTCAAGAGACCCAGTACTTC. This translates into CASSVGIRDFQETQYF.

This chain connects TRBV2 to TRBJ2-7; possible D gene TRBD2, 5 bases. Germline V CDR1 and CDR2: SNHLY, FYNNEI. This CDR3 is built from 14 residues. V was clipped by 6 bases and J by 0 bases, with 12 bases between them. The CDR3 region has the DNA TGTGCCAGCAGGGCGAGAGCGGTCTCCTACGAGCAGTACTTC. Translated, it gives CASRARAVSYEQYF.

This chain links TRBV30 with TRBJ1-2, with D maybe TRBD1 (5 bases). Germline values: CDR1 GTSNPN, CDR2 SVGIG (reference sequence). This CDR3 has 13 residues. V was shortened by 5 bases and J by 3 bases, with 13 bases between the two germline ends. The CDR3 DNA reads TGTGCCTGGGGGACTCAGGACTACTATGGCTACACCTTC. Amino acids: CAWGTQDYYGYTF. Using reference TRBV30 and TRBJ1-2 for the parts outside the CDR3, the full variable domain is SQTIHQWPATLVQPVGSPLSLECTVEGTSNPNLYWYRQAAGRGLQLLFYSVGIGQISSEVPQNLSASRPQDRQFILSSKKLLLSDSGFYLCAWGTQDYYGYTFGSGTRLTVV.

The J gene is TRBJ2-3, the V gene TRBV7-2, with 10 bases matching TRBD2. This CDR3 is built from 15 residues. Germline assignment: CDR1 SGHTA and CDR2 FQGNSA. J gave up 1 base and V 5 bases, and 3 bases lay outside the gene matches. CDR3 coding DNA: TGTGCCAGCAGCCGCGGGACTAGCGGCACAGATACGCAGTATTTT. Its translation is CASSRGTSGTDTQYF.

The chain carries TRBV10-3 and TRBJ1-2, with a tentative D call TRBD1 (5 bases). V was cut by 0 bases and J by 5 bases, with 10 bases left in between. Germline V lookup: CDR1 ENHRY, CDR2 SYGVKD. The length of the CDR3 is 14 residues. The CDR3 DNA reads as TGTGCCATCAGTGAGTCCGGGACCGCGTATGGCTACACCTTC. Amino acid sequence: CAISESGTAYGYTF.

As DNA, the CDR3 is TGTGCCAGCTCCCCCGGGACAGGGGGTGAAGCTTTCTTT. This codes for CASSPGTGGEAFF. The gene calls are TRBV18 and TRBJ1-1, with 11 bases lining up with TRBD1. V gave up 6 bases and J gave up 7 bases; unmatched junction bases: 4. Germline CDR1 and CDR2: KGHSH and LQKENI. The CDR3 consists of 13 residues.

The CDR3 sequence is CASSIGAGHPNTEAFF. The CDR3 DNA follows: TGTGCCAGTAGTATAGGGGCCGGACATCCGAACACTGAAGCTTTCTTT. The rearrangement uses TRBV19 and TRBJ1-1, with a weak D call TRBD1 (5 bases). The CDR3 is 16 residues long. Trimming removed 1 base at V and 1 base at J, with 13 bases between. Per germline, CDR1 LNHDA and CDR2 SQIVND (reference sequence). The full variable domain, in which reference TRBV19 and TRBJ1-1 provide the parts outside the CDR3, is DGGITQSPKYLFRKEGQNVTLSCEQNLNHDAMYWYRQDPGQGLRLIYYSQIVNDFQKGDIAEGYSVSREKKESFPLTVTSAQKNPTAFYLCASSIGAGHPNTEAFFGQGTRLTVV.

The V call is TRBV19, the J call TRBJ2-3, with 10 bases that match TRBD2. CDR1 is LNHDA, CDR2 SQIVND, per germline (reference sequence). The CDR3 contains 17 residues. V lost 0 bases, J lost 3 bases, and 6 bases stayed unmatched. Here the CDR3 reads CASSIDLLAGRTDTQYF. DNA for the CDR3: TGTGCCAGTAGTATAGATCTACTAGCGGGGCGGACAGATACGCAGTATTTT.